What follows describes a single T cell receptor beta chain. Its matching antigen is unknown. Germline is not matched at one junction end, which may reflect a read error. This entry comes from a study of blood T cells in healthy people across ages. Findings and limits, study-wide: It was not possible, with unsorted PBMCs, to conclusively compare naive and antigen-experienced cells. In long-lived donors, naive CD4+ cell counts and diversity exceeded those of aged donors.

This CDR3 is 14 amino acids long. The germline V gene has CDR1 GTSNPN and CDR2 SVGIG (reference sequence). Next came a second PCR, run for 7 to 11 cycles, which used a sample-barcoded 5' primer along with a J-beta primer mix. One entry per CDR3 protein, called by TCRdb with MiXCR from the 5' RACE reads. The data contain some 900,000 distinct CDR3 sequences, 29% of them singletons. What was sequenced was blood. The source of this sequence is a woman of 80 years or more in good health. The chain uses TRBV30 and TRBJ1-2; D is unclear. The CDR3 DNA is TGTGCCTGGAGTCCGCCGGGGTTAATGGTTGGCTGCACCTTC. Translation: CAWSPPGLMVGCTF.